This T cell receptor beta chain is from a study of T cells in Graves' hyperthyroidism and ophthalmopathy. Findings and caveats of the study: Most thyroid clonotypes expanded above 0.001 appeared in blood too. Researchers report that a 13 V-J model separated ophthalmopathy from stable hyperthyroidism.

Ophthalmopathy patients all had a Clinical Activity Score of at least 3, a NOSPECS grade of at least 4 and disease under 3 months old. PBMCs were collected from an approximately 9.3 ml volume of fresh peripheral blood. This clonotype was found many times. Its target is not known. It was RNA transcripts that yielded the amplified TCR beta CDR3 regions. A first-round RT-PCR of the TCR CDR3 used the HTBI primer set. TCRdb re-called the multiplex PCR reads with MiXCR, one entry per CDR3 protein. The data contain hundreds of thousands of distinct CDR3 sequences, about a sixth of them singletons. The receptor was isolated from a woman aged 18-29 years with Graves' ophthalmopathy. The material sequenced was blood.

CDR3 sequence reads: CASSAHPGGNYGYTF. CDR3 nucleotides: TGTGCCAGCAGCGCCCACCCTGGGGGAAACTATGGCTACACCTTC. V gene TRBV9 combines with J gene TRBJ1-2; D might be TRBD1 (5 bases). The CDR3 covers 15 residues. V was cut by 3 bases and J by 2 bases, with 14 bases left in between. Germline-derived CDR1 and CDR2 are SGDLS and YYNGEE.